This T cell receptor (beta chain) was sequenced for a study of blood T cell repertoires in COVID-19. Study-level information: The United States, Italy and Spain were the sources of the acute and convalescent COVID-19 samples.

Recovered participants had two consecutive negative NP/OP PCR tests, healthcare professional clearance, or symptom resolution. Authors' data handling: By means of reference gene primer amplification, nucleated cell counts were estimated. Repertoires were generated with immunoSEQ multiplex PCR, while TCRdb's copy carries only in-frame clones and drops some. The V and J calls and clone size are taken from that table; D and trimming were inferred from the DNA. The sample lists 310,000 or so clones; roughly 87% were seen once. Germline CDR1 is SEHNR and CDR2 is FQNEAQ (reference sequence). The CDR3 spans 14 residues. Between the trimmed V and J ends, which lost 5 bases and 0 bases, there was a span of 9 bases.

Sequencing was performed on PBMCs or T cells enriched from blood (not recorded which). This clonotype originated in a woman under 30 who had recovered from COVID-19. J is TRBJ2-3 and V is TRBV7-9; D may be TRBD1 (6 bases). CDR3 region: CASSITGSTDTQYF. CDR3 coding DNA: TGTGCCAGCAGCATTACAGGGAGCACAGATACGCAGTATTTT.